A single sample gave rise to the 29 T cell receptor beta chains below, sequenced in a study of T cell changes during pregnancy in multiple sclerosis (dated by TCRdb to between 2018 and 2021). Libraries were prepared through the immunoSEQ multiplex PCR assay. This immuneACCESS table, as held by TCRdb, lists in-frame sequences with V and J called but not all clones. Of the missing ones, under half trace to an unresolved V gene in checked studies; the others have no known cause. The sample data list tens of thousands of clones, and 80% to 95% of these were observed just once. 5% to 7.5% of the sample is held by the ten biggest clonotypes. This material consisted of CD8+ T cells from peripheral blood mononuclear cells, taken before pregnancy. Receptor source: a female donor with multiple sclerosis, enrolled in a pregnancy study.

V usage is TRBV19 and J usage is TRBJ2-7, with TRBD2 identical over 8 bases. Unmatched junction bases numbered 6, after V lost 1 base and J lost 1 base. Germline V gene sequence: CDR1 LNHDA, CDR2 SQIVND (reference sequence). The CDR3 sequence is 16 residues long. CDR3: CASSIAAGTRSYEQYF. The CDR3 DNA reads TGTGCCAGTAGTATAGCAGCGGGGACTAGATCCTACGAGCAGTACTTC.

CDR3 residues: CASSLLAGSGELFF. The CDR3 DNA is TGTGCCAGCAGTCTACTAGCGGGCTCCGGGGAGCTGTTTTTT. The V gene is TRBV27, the J gene TRBJ2-2; the match to TRBD2 covers 9 bases. CDR1 MNHEY and CDR2 SMNVEV come from the germline V gene (reference sequence). The trim removed 5 bases at V and 6 bases at J, leaving 4 bases unmatched. CDR3 size: 14 residues.

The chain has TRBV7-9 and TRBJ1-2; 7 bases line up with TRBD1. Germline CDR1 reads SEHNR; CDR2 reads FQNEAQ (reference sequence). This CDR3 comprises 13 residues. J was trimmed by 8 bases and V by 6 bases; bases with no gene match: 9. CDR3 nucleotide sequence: TGTGCCAGCAGTTCGGCGACAGGGAACGGCTACACCTTC. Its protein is CASSSATGNGYTF.

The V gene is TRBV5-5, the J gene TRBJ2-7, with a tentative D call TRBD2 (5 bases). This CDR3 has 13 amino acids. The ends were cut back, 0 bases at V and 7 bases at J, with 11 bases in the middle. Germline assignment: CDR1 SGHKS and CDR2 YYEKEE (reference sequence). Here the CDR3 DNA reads TGTGCCAGCAGCTTGGAGCAGCGAGGGGAGCAGTACTTC. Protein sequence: CASSLEQRGEQYF.

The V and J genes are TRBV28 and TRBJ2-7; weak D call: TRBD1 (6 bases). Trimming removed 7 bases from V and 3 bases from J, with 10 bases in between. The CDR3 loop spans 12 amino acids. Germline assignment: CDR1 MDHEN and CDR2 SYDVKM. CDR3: CASMMDSYEQYF. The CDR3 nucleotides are TGTGCCAGCATGATGGACAGCTACGAGCAGTACTTC.

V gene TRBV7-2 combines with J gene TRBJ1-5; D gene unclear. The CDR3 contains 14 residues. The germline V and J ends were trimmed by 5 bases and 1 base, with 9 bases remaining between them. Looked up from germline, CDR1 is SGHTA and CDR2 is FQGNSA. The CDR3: CASSPRWSNQPQHF. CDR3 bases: TGTGCCAGCAGCCCCAGGTGGAGCAATCAGCCCCAGCATTTT.

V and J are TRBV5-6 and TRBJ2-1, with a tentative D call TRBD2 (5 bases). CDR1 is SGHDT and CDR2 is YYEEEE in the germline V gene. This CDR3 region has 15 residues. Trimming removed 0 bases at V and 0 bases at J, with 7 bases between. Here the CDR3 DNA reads TGTGCCAGCAGCTTGGTAGGGAGCTCCTACAATGAGCAGTTCTTC. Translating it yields CASSLVGSSYNEQFF.

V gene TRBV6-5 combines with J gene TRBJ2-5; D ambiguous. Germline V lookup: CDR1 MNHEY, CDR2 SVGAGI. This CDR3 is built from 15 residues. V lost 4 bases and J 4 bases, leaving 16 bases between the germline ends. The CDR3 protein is CASSFHLGGLETQYF. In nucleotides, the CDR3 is TGTGCCAGCAGTTTCCATCTTGGTGGGCTAGAGACCCAGTACTTC.

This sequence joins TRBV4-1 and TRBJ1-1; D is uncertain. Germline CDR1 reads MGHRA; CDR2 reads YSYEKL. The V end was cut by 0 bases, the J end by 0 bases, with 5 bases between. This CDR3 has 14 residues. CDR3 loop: CASSQDEVNTEAFF. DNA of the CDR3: TGCGCCAGCAGCCAAGATGAGGTGAACACTGAAGCTTTCTTT.

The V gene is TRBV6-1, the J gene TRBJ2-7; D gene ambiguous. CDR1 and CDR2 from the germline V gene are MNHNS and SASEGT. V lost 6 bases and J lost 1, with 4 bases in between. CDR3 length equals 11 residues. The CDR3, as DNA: TGTGCCAGCAGACATTCCTACGAGCAGTACTTC. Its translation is CASRHSYEQYF.

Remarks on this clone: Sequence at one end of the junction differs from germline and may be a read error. CDR3 bases: TGTGCTAGCAGCAATAACAGGGGAAATCAGCCCCAGCATTTT. Amino acids: CASSNNRGNQPQHF. The V gene is TRBV7-7, the J gene TRBJ1-5; 7 nucleotides line up with TRBD1. Looked up from germline, CDR1 is SSHAT and CDR2 is FNYEAQ (reference sequence). The CDR3 runs 14 residues.

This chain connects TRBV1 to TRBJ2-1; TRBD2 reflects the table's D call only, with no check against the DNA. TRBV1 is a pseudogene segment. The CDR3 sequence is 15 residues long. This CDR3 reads CTSIPSGKEYNEQFF. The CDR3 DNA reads TGCACCAGCATACCTAGCGGGAAAGAGTACAATGAGCAGTTCTTC.

The DNA of the CDR3 is TGTGCCAGCAGCTCCCGGGACAGCACCTACGAGCAGTACTTC. Encoded protein: CASSSRDSTYEQYF. V is TRBV11-3 and J is TRBJ2-7, with 7 bases matching TRBD1. Losses at the gene ends were 4 bases for V and 2 bases for J; bases not matched to a gene: 5. This CDR3 has 14 amino acids. CDR1 and CDR2 (germline): SGHNT, YENEEA.

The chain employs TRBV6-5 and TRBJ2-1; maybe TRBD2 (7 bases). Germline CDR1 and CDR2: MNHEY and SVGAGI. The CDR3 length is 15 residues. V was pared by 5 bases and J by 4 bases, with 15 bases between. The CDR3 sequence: CASSRRGGTYNEQFF. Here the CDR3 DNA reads TGTGCCAGCAGTCGGAGGGGAGGGACATACAATGAGCAGTTCTTC.

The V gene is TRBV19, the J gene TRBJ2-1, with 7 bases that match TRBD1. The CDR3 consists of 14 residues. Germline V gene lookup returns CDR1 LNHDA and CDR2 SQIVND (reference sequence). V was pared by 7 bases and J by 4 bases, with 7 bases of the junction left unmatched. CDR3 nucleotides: TGTGCCAGTATGGGGCGACAGGGTTACAATGAGCAGTTCTTC. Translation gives CASMGRQGYNEQFF.

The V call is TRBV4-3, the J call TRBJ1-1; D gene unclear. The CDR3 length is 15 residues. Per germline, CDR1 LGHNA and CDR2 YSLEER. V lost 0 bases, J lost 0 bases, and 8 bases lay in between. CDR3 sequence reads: CASSQDLSLNTEAFF. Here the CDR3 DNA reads TGCGCCAGCAGCCAAGATCTAAGTTTGAACACTGAAGCTTTCTTT.

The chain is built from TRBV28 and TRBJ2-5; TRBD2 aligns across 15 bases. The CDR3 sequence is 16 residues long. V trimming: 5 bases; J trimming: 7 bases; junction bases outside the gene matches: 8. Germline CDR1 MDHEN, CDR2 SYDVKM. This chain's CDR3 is CASSLGLAGGVGTQYF. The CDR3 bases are TGTGCCAGCAGTCTAGGACTAGCGGGAGGGGTTGGGACCCAGTACTTC.

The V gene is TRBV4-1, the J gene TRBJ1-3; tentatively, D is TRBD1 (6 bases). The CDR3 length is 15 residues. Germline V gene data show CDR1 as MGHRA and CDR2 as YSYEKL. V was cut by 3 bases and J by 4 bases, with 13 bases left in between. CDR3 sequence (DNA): TGCGCCAGCAGCCAGTTCACAGGGCCGGGAAACACCATATATTTT. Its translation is CASSQFTGPGNTIYF.

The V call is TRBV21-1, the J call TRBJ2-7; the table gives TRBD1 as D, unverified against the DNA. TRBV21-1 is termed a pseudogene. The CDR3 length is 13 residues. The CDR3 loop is CAGSGTRYYEQYF. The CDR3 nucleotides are TGTGCCGGATCCGGGACACGATACTACGAGCAGTACTTC.

The CDR3 sequence is CASSVDPSGTSYNEQFF. CDR3 DNA sequence: TGTGCCAGCAGCGTAGATCCTAGCGGTACCTCCTACAATGAGCAGTTCTTC. The chain joins TRBV9 to TRBJ2-1; 7 bases line up with TRBD2. Germline CDR1 is SGDLS and CDR2 is YYNGEE. Losses at the gene ends were 0 bases for V and 0 bases for J; bases not matched to a gene: 6. This CDR3 has 17 residues.

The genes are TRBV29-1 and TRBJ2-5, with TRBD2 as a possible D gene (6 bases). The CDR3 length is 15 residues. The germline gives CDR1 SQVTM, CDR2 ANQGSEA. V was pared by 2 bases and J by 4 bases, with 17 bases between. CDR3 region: CSVELGGTVRETQYF. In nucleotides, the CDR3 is TGCAGCGTTGAATTAGGCGGGACGGTAAGAGAGACCCAGTACTTC. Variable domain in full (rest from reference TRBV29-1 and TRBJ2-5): SAVISQKPSRDICQRGTSLTIQCQVDSQVTMMFWYRQQPGQSLTLIATANQGSEATYESGFVIDKFPISRPNLTFSTLTVSNMSPEDSSIYLCSVELGGTVRETQYFGPGTRLLVL.

The CDR3 spells CASSQELGLATYEQYF. The CDR3 DNA follows: TGTGCCAGCAGCCAAGAGTTAGGACTAGCAACCTACGAGCAGTACTTC. V and J are TRBV4-2 and TRBJ2-7; 8 nucleotides line up with TRBD2. Trimming removed 0 bases from V and 2 bases from J; junction bases left unmatched: 6. The germline gives CDR1 LGHNA, CDR2 YNFKEQ. CDR3 size: 16 residues.

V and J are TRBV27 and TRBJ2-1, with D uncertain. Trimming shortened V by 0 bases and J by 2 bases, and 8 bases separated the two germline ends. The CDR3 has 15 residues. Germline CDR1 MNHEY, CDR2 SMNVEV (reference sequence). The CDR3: CASSLSYGTYNEQFF. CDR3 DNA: TGTGCCAGCAGTTTATCGTATGGCACCTACAATGAGCAGTTCTTC.

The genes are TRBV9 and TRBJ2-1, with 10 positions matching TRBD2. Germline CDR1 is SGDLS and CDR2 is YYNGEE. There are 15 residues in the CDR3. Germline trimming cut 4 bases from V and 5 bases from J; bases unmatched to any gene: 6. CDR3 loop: CASSSSGRGNNEQFF. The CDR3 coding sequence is TGTGCCAGCAGCTCAAGCGGGAGGGGGAACAATGAGCAGTTCTTC. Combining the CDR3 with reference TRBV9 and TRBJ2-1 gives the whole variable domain DSGVTQTPKHLITATGQRVTLRCSPRSGDLSVYWYQQSLDQGLQFLIQYYNGEERAKGNILERFSAQQFPDLHSELNLSSLELGDSALYFCASSSSGRGNNEQFFGPGTRLTVL.

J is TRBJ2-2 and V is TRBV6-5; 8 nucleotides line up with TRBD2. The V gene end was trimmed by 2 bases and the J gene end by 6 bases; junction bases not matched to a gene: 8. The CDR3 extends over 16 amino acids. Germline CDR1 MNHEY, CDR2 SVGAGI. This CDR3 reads CASSYASGGGSGELFF. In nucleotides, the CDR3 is TGTGCCAGCAGTTACGCAAGCGGGGGAGGGTCCGGGGAGCTGTTTTTT.

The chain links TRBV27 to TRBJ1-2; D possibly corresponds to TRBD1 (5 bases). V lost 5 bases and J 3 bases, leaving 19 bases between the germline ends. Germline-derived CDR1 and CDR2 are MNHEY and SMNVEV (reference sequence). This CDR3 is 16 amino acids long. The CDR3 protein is CASSHTTPAGYYGYTF. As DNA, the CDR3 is TGTGCCAGCAGTCATACGACCCCGGCAGGGTACTATGGCTACACCTTC.

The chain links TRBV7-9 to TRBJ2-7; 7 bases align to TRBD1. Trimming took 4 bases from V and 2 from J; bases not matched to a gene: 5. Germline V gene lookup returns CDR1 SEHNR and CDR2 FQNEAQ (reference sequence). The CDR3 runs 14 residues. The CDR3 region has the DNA TGTGCCAGCAGCTATACCGGGACAGCCTACGAGCAGTACTTC. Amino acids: CASSYTGTAYEQYF.

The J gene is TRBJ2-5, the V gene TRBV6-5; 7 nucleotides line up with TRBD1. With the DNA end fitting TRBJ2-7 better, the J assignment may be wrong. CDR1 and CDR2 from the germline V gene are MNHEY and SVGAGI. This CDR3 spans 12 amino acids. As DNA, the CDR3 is TGTGCCAGCCGGGACAGCTCCTACGAGCAGTACTTC. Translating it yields CASRDSSYEQYF.

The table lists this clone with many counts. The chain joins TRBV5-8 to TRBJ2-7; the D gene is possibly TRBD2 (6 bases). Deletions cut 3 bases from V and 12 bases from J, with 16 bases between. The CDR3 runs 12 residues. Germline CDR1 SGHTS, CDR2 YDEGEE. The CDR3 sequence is CASSSVGGGGYF. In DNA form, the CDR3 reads TGTGCCAGCAGCTCCGTTGGGGGAGGAGGGTACTTC.